These 27 T cell receptor beta chains originate from one sample sequenced in a study of blood T cell repertoires in COVID-19. Sequenced by immunoSEQ multiplex PCR; TCRdb stores in-frame clones only, minus some. The sample records 120,000 to 150,000 clones, over 75% being singletons. Specimen: peripheral blood. The source is a man in his sixties with active or convalescent COVID-19.

The V and J genes are TRBV6-2 or TRBV6-3 and TRBJ1-1, with 9 bases identical to TRBD1. The CDR3 consists of 14 residues. The V and J ends lost 2 bases and 4 bases, in that order; junction bases with no gene match: 2. Germline values: CDR1 MNHEY, CDR2 SVGEGT. The CDR3 region is CASSYVGQGTEAFF. The CDR3 DNA follows: TGTGCCAGCAGTTACGTGGGACAGGGCACTGAAGCTTTCTTT.

This chain links TRBV5-4 with TRBJ2-1, with D tentatively TRBD2 (6 bases). With 4 bases removed from V and 0 bases from J, the gap between germline ends came to 14 bases. The germline V gene has CDR1 SGHNT and CDR2 YYREEE (reference sequence). The CDR3 spans 16 residues. The CDR3 sequence: CASSPRGGDSYNEQFF. The CDR3 DNA follows: TGTGCCAGCAGCCCGAGGGGCGGGGACTCCTACAATGAGCAGTTCTTC.

V is TRBV2 and J is TRBJ2-1; possibly TRBD1 for D (5 bases). Germline V gene lookup returns CDR1 SNHLY and CDR2 FYNNEI. The CDR3 contains 14 residues. V was pared by 8 bases and J by 8 bases, with 19 bases between. CDR3 in DNA: TGTGCCAGCTCTACCTCCCAAGGGGCGGATGAGCAGTTCTTC. As protein: CASSTSQGADEQFF. The full variable domain, with the rest looked up from reference TRBV2 and TRBJ2-1, is EPEVTQTPSHQVTQMGQEVILRCVPISNHLYFYWYRQILGQKVEFLVSFYNNEISEKSEIFDDQFSVERPDGSNFTLKIRSTKLEDSAMYFCASSTSQGADEQFFGPGTRLTVL.

The chain uses TRBV5-4 and TRBJ2-4; 10 bases agree with TRBD1. The V segment lost 4 bases and the J segment 8 bases; nucleotides outside the gene matches: 15. CDR1 SGHNT and CDR2 YYREEE come from the germline V gene (reference sequence). There are 17 residues in the CDR3. CDR3 nucleotides: TGTGCCAGCAGCCTATCCCGGGACAGGGGACTTATGGACATTCAGTACTTC. Amino acids: CASSLSRDRGLMDIQYF.

The chain employs TRBV18 and TRBJ2-7; D unresolved. The germline V gene encodes CDR1 KGHSH and CDR2 LQKENI. Trimming removed 2 bases from V and 0 bases from J, with 5 bases in between. The CDR3 runs to 13 residues. CDR3 residues: CASSPASSYEQYF. The CDR3 DNA reads TGTGCCAGCTCACCAGCTAGCTCCTACGAGCAGTACTTC.

This clone appeared a few times. DNA of the CDR3: TGTGCCAGCAGCCGGAGACCTACATACAATGAGCAGTTCTTC. It specifies CASSRRPTYNEQFF. This chain links TRBV5-5 with TRBJ2-1; D remains ambiguous. CDR3 length: 14 amino acids. The V and J ends lost 4 bases and 4 bases respectively, with 12 bases between them. The germline V gene encodes CDR1 SGHKS and CDR2 YYEKEE (reference sequence). Combining the CDR3 with reference TRBV5-5 and TRBJ2-1 gives the whole variable domain DAGVTQSPTHLIKTRGQQVTLRCSPISGHKSVSWYQQVLGQGPQFIFQYYEKEERGRGNFPDRFSARQFPNYSSELNVNALLLGDSALYLCASSRRPTYNEQFFGPGTRLTVL.

This chain links TRBV27 with TRBJ1-2, with D uncertain. V was cut by 5 bases and J by 1 base, with 20 bases left in between. This CDR3 has 17 residues. Germline V gene data show CDR1 as MNHEY and CDR2 as SMNVEV (reference sequence). The CDR3 protein is CASSPLYPVEDNYGYTF. The DNA of the CDR3 is TGTGCCAGCAGTCCCTTATACCCCGTGGAGGATAACTATGGCTACACCTTC.

The V gene is TRBV19, the J gene TRBJ2-7; TRBD1 matches at 8 bases. Germline trimming cut 4 bases from V and 0 bases from J; bases unmatched to any gene: 2. The CDR3 is 14 residues long. Germline values: CDR1 LNHDA, CDR2 SQIVND (reference sequence). The CDR3 DNA is TGTGCCAGTAGTAGGGGACAGGTCTCCTACGAGCAGTACTTC. Translated, it gives CASSRGQVSYEQYF.

The genes are TRBV9 and TRBJ2-3; 12 bases agree with TRBD2. This CDR3 is built from 16 residues. After removal of 4 bases from V and 2 bases from J, the junction contained 5 bases not matched to a gene. Germline CDR1 reads SGDLS; CDR2 reads YYNGEE. The CDR3 region has the DNA TGTGCCAGCAGCTCGGGACTAGCGGGCGTCACAGATACGCAGTATTTT. Its protein product is CASSSGLAGVTDTQYF.

A few counts support this clone. The chain couples TRBV5-1 to TRBJ2-7; D unclear. Per the germline V gene, CDR1 is SGHRS and CDR2 is YFSETQ. Trimming cost V 0 bases and J 0 bases, with 7 bases left between them. This CDR3 contains 14 residues. The CDR3 protein is CASSLETYSYEQYF. CDR3 coding DNA: TGCGCCAGCAGCTTGGAGACTTACTCCTACGAGCAGTACTTC.

The V call is TRBV10-3, the J call TRBJ2-5; perhaps TRBD2 as D (5 bases). V lost 2 bases, J lost 5 bases, and 9 bases lay in between. The CDR3 has 13 residues. Looked up from germline, CDR1 is ENHRY and CDR2 is SYGVKD. CDR3 sequence (DNA): TGTGCCATCAGTGAGGCGCCGGGGGAGACCCAGTACTTC. Amino acid sequence: CAISEAPGETQYF.

The CDR3 nucleotides read TGTGCCAGCAGTTCCCATGTGCCACCAAACAGGGACCTTAACTATGGCTACACCTTC. Its translation: CASSSHVPPNRDLNYGYTF. This chain connects TRBV28 to TRBJ1-2, with D perhaps TRBD1 (6 bases). The CDR3 spans 19 residues. Germline lookup yields CDR1 MDHEN and CDR2 SYDVKM. The V end lost 4 bases, the J end lost 1 base, and 25 bases lay between the germline ends.

V and J are TRBV7-9 and TRBJ1-1; tentatively, D is TRBD1 (5 bases). V lost 9 bases to trimming and J lost 1 base, with 12 bases between them. Germline V gene sequence: CDR1 SEHNR, CDR2 FQNEAQ (reference sequence). The CDR3 consists of 13 residues. The CDR3 reads CASTYRRNTEAFF. DNA for the CDR3: TGTGCCAGTACTTACAGGAGGAACACTGAAGCTTTCTTT.

V and J are TRBV3-1 (or the pseudogene TRBV3-2) and TRBJ2-5, with 8 bases fitting TRBD2. The CDR3 is made up of 15 amino acids. Germline CDR1 is LGHDT and CDR2 is YNNKEL (reference sequence). The junction had 12 bases not matched to a gene; V was cut back by 8 bases and J by 4 bases. The CDR3 here is CASSYSAGGTETQYF. CDR3 coding DNA: TGTGCCAGCTCCTACAGCGCGGGAGGTACAGAGACCCAGTACTTC.

The chain uses TRBV4-2 and TRBJ1-4; 8 bases fit TRBD1. V lost 5 bases, J lost 7 bases, and 6 bases stayed unmatched. The CDR3 has 14 residues. From germline, CDR1 is LGHNA and CDR2 YNFKEQ. The CDR3 sequence is CASSGTGGGEKLFF. The CDR3 DNA sequence: TGTGCCAGCAGCGGTACAGGGGGGGGTGAAAAACTGTTTTTT.

The V gene is TRBV7-2, the J gene TRBJ1-3, with D hard to call. The CDR3 runs 16 residues. Germline assignment: CDR1 SGHTA and CDR2 FQGNSA. V was trimmed by 5 bases and J by 3 bases, leaving 17 bases between them. DNA for the CDR3: TGTGCCAGCAGCCTGGGCCGATTACGGGATGGAAACACCATATATTTT. The encoded protein is CASSLGRLRDGNTIYF.

The chain is built from TRBV9 and TRBJ1-1, with D unresolved. The CDR3 has 12 amino acids. The V and J ends lost 3 bases and 3 bases respectively, with 6 bases between them. CDR1 and CDR2 (germline): SGDLS, YYNGEE. The CDR3 is CASSGGYTEAFF. The CDR3 DNA follows: TGTGCCAGCAGCGGAGGATACACTGAAGCTTTCTTT.

V usage is TRBV5-1 and J usage is TRBJ2-3, with a possible D match to TRBD2 (6 bases). From germline, CDR1 is SGHRS and CDR2 YFSETQ. The CDR3 is 16 amino acids. Trimming pared 1 base from V and 2 bases from J, leaving 14 bases between. CDR3 sequence (DNA): TGCGCCAGCAGCTTGACACCGGGGGTGGACACAGATACGCAGTATTTT. Protein sequence: CASSLTPGVDTDTQYF.

This chain connects TRBV4-2 to TRBJ2-4; D perhaps matches TRBD2 (6 bases). The CDR3 has 15 amino acids. V was cut by 3 bases and J by 0 bases, with 9 bases left in between. Germline lookup yields CDR1 LGHNA and CDR2 YNFKEQ. This CDR3 reads CASSQGGVAKNIQYF. CDR3 coding DNA: TGTGCCAGCAGCCAGGGGGGAGTAGCCAAAAACATTCAGTACTTC.

This clone occurred a few times. The V and J genes are TRBV5-1 and TRBJ2-3, with D possibly TRBD1 on 6 matching bases. Trimming cost V 2 bases and J 3 bases, with 13 bases left between them. The germline V gene has CDR1 SGHRS and CDR2 YFSETQ. The CDR3 is 15 residues long. This CDR3 is CASSLLGQQTDTQYF. DNA for the CDR3: TGCGCCAGCAGCTTATTAGGACAGCAAACAGATACGCAGTATTTT.

This CDR3 reads CSVDSDGYEQYF. CDR3 in DNA: TGCAGCGTTGACAGCGACGGCTACGAGCAGTACTTC. The rearrangement links TRBV29-1 to TRBJ2-7, with unresolved D. Per the germline V gene, CDR1 is SQVTM and CDR2 is ANQGSEA. V lost 3 bases, J lost 3 bases, and 9 bases lay in between. The CDR3 is 12 amino acids.

J is TRBJ1-1 and V is TRBV5-1, with TRBD1 matching 8 bases. Trimming took 1 base from V and 0 from J; bases not matched to a gene: 8. Germline lookup yields CDR1 SGHRS and CDR2 YFSETQ. This CDR3 region has 17 residues. The CDR3 loop is CASSLTGQVAMNTEAFF. The CDR3 region has the DNA TGCGCCAGCAGCTTGACGGGACAGGTCGCTATGAACACTGAAGCTTTCTTT.

V gene TRBV7-9 combines with J gene TRBJ2-6, with 9 bases fitting TRBD1. J lost 0 bases, V lost 7 bases, and 10 bases had no gene match. The CDR3 has 18 residues. Per the germline V gene, CDR1 is SEHNR and CDR2 is FQNEAQ (reference sequence). CDR3 nucleotides: TGTGCCAGCACCCTTGGGGGACAGGGCGTCTCTGGGGCCAACGTCCTGACTTTC. Amino acids: CASTLGGQGVSGANVLTF.

J is TRBJ1-3 and V is TRBV27; D is possibly TRBD1 (6 bases). V lost 5 bases to trimming and J lost 0 bases, with 17 bases between them. The CDR3 runs to 17 residues. The germline V gene has CDR1 MNHEY and CDR2 SMNVEV (reference sequence). CDR3 residues: CASSVTRPGDSGNTIYF. CDR3 DNA: TGTGCCAGCAGTGTAACTCGTCCAGGGGACTCTGGAAACACCATATATTTT.

The chain employs TRBV7-8 and TRBJ2-7; 10 positions agree with TRBD2. Germline V gives CDR1 SGHVS, CDR2 FQNEAQ. This CDR3 spans 14 amino acids. With V trimmed by 5 bases and J by 2 bases, 3 bases remained unmatched. The CDR3 bases are TGTGCCAGCAGCGCGACTAGCGGGCCCTACGAGCAGTACTTC. Protein: CASSATSGPYEQYF.

The chain links TRBV12-3 or TRBV12-4 to TRBJ2-1; no firm D call. V gave up 6 bases and J gave up 9 bases, with 12 bases separating them. This CDR3 region has 12 residues. CDR3 protein: CASRHSWREQFF. In DNA form, the CDR3 reads TGTGCCAGCAGACACAGCTGGCGTGAGCAGTTCTTC.

The rearrangement joins TRBV6-1 to TRBJ2-7; D possibly corresponds to TRBD2 (5 bases). Deletions cut 2 bases from V and 4 bases from J, with 9 bases between. Germline V gene data show CDR1 as MNHNS and CDR2 as SASEGT. CDR3 length: 13 amino acids. CDR3 in DNA: TGTGCCAGCAGTGAAAGTCCGGGATACGAGCAGTACTTC. Encoded protein: CASSESPGYEQYF.